This TCR beta chain was found in a study of CD8 T cells in Susac syndrome. Study conclusions and caveats: A relatively small number of individuals underwent TCR sequencing and HLA analysis.

Concerning this clonotype itself: Antigen: not known.

cDNA came from around 0.54 to 1 ug RNA primed by random hexamers. TCR beta CDR3 was amplified by immunoSEQ covering 54 Vbeta and 13 Jbeta. A single record per CDR3 protein comes from TCRdb applying MiXCR to the immunoSEQ multiplex PCR reads. The table lists about 130,000 distinct CDR3 sequences, around 96% of them singletons. V was shortened by 7 bases and J by 14 bases, with 27 bases between the two germline ends. The CDR3 runs 14 residues. Looked up from germline, CDR1 is SQVTM and CDR2 is ANQGSEA. Controls matched for age and sex were healthy donors. FACS enriched CD8+ TEMRA cells, while bulk CD8+ and CD4+ were negatively isolated.

Sample: CD4+ T cells from PBMCs. The chain carries TRBV29-1 and TRBJ2-1; D possibly corresponds to TRBD2 (6 bases). The TCR sequence derives from a human donor in good health. CDR3 protein: CSARGNGIVTKEFF. The CDR3, as DNA: TGCAGCGCTCGGGGGAACGGGATCGTGACGAAGGAGTTCTTC.